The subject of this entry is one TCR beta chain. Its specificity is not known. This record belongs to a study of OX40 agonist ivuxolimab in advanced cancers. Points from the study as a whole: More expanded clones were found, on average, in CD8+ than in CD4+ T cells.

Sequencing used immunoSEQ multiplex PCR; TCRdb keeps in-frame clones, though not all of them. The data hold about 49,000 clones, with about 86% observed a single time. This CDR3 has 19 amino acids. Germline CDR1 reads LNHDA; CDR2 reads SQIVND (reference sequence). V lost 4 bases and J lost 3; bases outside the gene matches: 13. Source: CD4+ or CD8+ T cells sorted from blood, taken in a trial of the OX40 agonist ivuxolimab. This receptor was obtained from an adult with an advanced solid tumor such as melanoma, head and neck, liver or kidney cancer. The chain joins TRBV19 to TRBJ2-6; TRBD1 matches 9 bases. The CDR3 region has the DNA TGTGCCAGTAGTACTCCCGGGACAGGGATATTATTTGGGGCCAACGTCCTGACTTTC. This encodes CASSTPGTGILFGANVLTF. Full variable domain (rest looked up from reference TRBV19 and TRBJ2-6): DGGITQSPKYLFRKEGQNVTLSCEQNLNHDAMYWYRQDPGQGLRLIYYSQIVNDFQKGDIAEGYSVSREKKESFPLTVTSAQKNPTAFYLCASSTPGTGILFGANVLTFGAGSRLTVL.